The T cell receptor beta chain described here comes from a study of human T cells and chemical hapten exposure. In TCRdb, the RACE reads were re-called with MiXCR into one record per CDR3 protein. The sample contains 350,000 to 400,000 distinct CDR3 sequences, 5.1% of which appear only once. The CDR3 is 13 amino acids. Germline CDR1 reads SQVTM; CDR2 reads ANQGSEA. V was pared by 3 bases and J by 1 base, with 9 bases between. This clonotype was picked up many times. The time point here: pre-sensitization, week 0. Stated treatment: therapeutic diphenylcyclopropenone sensitization with weekly scalp DPC. The rearrangement links TRBV29-1 to TRBJ1-2; a weak D match, TRBD1 (6 bases). The material sequenced was whole blood, taken in connection with sensitization to the hapten diphenylcyclopropenone (DPC). This clonotype originated in a woman in her 50s with alopecia areata. Some clones in this sample may be carry-over from other donors' samples. The DNA for the CDR3 is TGCAGCGTTGAGGCAGGGGTTAACTATGGCTACACCTTC. Its translation is CSVEAGVNYGYTF.